This entry is about one TCR beta chain. Its cognate antigen has yet to be identified. No quality values exist for individual bases; no much larger clone is one base distant. The protocol used for the library was RACE. TCRdb names NextSeq 500 as the instrument used. Library preparation attached unique molecular identifiers to individual cDNA molecules for quantitative, reproducible TCR counting. From each blood RNA sample, both TCR alpha and TCR beta chains were sequenced. As for how the authors treated the data: A median of roughly 98,000 TCRs per sample was observed, with a range of about 20,000 to 690,600. The Decombinator software suite was used to annotate the V, J and CDR3 of the TCR reads. For PS versus PT1 abundance plots, all samples were subsampled to the same number of TCRs (28,000). TCRs were defined as expanded if absent before sensitization and observed at least eight times at the 2-week time point. TCRdb cleaned the public reads at Q25 with fastp, built clones with MiXCR and kept in-frame beta chains. For every CDR3 protein sequence, its rows merge into one entry that carries the most common genes and DNA. TCRdb, not the authors, supplied the V and J calls. The sample table contains around 99,000 distinct CDR3 sequences; only one count was recorded for roughly an eighth of them. Over 2% of the sample goes to the ten largest clones.

This entry comes from a study of human T cells and chemical hapten exposure (dated by TCRdb to the early 2020s). Turning to the overall study: For sensitization, 2% DPC in acetone was applied to an approximately 2 cm by approximately 2 cm area of upper inner arm skin. The study tracked peripheral blood TCR repertoire changes in vivo during primary and secondary sensitization to the hapten diphenylcyclopropenone (DPC) in alopecia patients. Weekly therapeutic DPC doses were additionally applied to the scalp of patients throughout the roughly 25-week study period. Nearly 30 alopecia patients gave blood for TCR sequencing at one to four time points (pre-sensitization, 2, 6 and 24 weeks). The mostly female patient cohort included alopecia areata with under or over 50% scalp involvement, alopecia totalis and alopecia universalis. Libraries were combined into a pool for sequencing, and differences in TCR yield between samples came mainly from small differences in library volumes within the pool. Patch tests used Finn chambers with 0.01% DPC on the upper back, scored after 6 days by International Contact Dermatitis Research Group standards. Blood samples were taken from patients before sensitization (week 0) and at 2, 6 and about 24 weeks after DPC sensitization. Overall results and qualifications from the work: After repeated subsampling, the strength of the expansion versus patch-test correlation and the threshold at which it became significant changed. Patch test score was positively correlated with the number of PT1 expanded TCRs, with significance at thresholds 8, 16 and 32 but not at 4. Because every patient had alopecia, a presumed autoimmune disease, the patients' immune response might differ from that of healthy individuals. Expanded TCRs formed significantly more large CDR3 similarity clusters than pre-sensitization or healthy control sets, consistent with antigen-driven responses. The number of TCRs above 1 in 1000 frequency did not change with DPC sensitization; there was no evidence of global repertoire structure alterations.

The sample's time point label, in plain terms: patch test 1, 2 weeks after DPC sensitization. The intended sense of this specimen's treatment or condition label: therapeutic diphenylcyclopropenone sensitization with weekly scalp DPC. At every patch-test visit, the blood draw took place before the patch test was put on. Eligible patients were aged 18 to 70, diagnosed with alopecia, deemed suitable for DPC therapy, and excluded if pregnant. Total RNA was extracted from unfractionated whole blood that had been collected in Tempus Blood RNA tubes. From the germline V gene, CDR1 is MGHRA and CDR2 is YSYEKL. The junction shows trimming of 0 bases on V and 5 bases on J, and the gene matches do not reach 7 bases of it. The CDR3 contains 16 residues, cysteine and phenylalanine counted. The read is trimmed to its CDR3 DNA, 48 bases read in frame from base 1.

The chain is assembled from TRBV4-1 and TRBJ2-5, with 9 bases aligning to TRBD2. The TCR was taken from a woman aged 35 to 49 with alopecia areata. Some clones in this sample may be carry-over from other donors' samples. The input for sequencing was whole blood, taken in connection with sensitization to the hapten diphenylcyclopropenone (DPC). CDR3 protein: CASSQEGASGIETQYF. The DNA is as follows: TGCGCCAGCAGCCAAGAGGGGGCTAGCGGGATTGAGACCCAGTACTTC.